The 15 T cell receptor beta chains below come from one sample, sequenced in a study of long-term antiretroviral therapy in people with HIV. Version v3.0 of the immunoSEQ assay ran at survey level. Data came from immunoSEQ multiplex PCR; TCRdb stores just in-frame clones and leaves some out. Of 25,000 to 35,000 clones listed, roughly 88% are singletons. The starting material was unsorted PBMCs, obtained 0.5 years after starting antiretroviral therapy. All receptors derive from a woman aged 18-30 years with HIV.

This rearrangement joins TRBV11-2 to TRBJ2-2, with D perhaps matching TRBD2 (6 bases). This CDR3 is built from 16 residues. Germline V gives CDR1 SGHAT, CDR2 FQNNGV. Trimming stripped 3 bases from V and 3 bases from J, with 14 bases between. The CDR3, as DNA: TGTGCCAGCAGCTTCGGGACTGGGAGGTACACCGGGGAGCTGTTTTTT. Translated: CASSFGTGRYTGELFF.

This clone was seen once. The chain carries TRBV5-6 and TRBJ2-7, with a weak D call TRBD1 (6 bases). Germline CDR1 reads SGHDT; CDR2 reads YYEEEE. The CDR3 contains 13 residues. Trimming removed 2 bases from V and 4 bases from J, with 10 bases in between. The CDR3 region has the DNA TGTGCCAGCAGCTTTAACAGGGTTTACGAGCAGTACTTC. Protein: CASSFNRVYEQYF.

This CDR3 is CASSPGFREKLFF. In DNA, the CDR3 is TGTGCCAGCTCACCAGGATTTCGAGAAAAACTGTTTTTT. V and J are TRBV18 and TRBJ1-4; D gene ambiguous. Germline lookup yields CDR1 KGHSH and CDR2 LQKENI. The germline V and J ends were trimmed by 2 bases and 8 bases, with 9 bases remaining between them. This CDR3 has 13 residues.

The chain carries TRBV4-3 and TRBJ1-3; 11 positions match TRBD1. Trimming at V came to 2 bases and at J to 3 bases, leaving 6 bases not matched to a gene. The V gene's germline CDR1 is LGHNA and CDR2 YSLEER. This CDR3 is built from 17 residues. The CDR3 nucleotides are TGCGCCAGCAGCCAACTGGACAGGGGGCGAAGTGGAAACACCATATATTTT. Its protein is CASSQLDRGRSGNTIYF.

CDR3 in DNA: TGTGCCAGTAAACAGGCACAACCTAGCACAGATACGCAGTATTTT. Amino acids: CASKQAQPSTDTQYF. The rearrangement joins TRBV19 to TRBJ2-3, with TRBD1 as a possible D gene (5 bases). Germline values: CDR1 LNHDA, CDR2 SQIVND (reference sequence). Trimming pared 7 bases from V and 0 bases from J, leaving 14 bases between. The CDR3 is made up of 15 amino acids.

The rearrangement links TRBV7-3 to TRBJ2-3; D gene uncertain. CDR1 is SGHTA, CDR2 FQGTGA, per germline. The CDR3 is made up of 20 amino acids. With 2 bases removed from V and 0 bases from J, the gap between germline ends came to 24 bases. As DNA, the CDR3 is TGTGCCAGCAGCTTATCAACCCAAAAGGGCTATTTCCGAAGCACAGATACGCAGTATTTT. Its translation is CASSLSTQKGYFRSTDTQYF.

The V call is TRBV7-9, the J call TRBJ2-6; 7 nucleotides agree with TRBD1. Germline V gene sequence: CDR1 SEHNR, CDR2 FQNEAQ (reference sequence). This CDR3 region has 18 residues. The J segment lost 1 base and the V segment lost 1 base, leaving 7 bases of the junction unmatched. The CDR3 here is CASSLEVGGASGANVLTF. The CDR3 DNA follows: TGTGCCAGCAGCTTAGAGGTAGGGGGCGCGTCTGGGGCCAACGTCCTGACTTTC.

The chain employs TRBV7-6 and TRBJ2-2; D might be TRBD2 (5 bases). The CDR3 has 15 residues. Trimming shortened V by 5 bases and J by 6 bases, and 16 bases separated the two germline ends. The germline V gene encodes CDR1 SGHVS and CDR2 FNYEAQ. CDR3 protein: CASSRLGEFAGELFF. In DNA form, the CDR3 reads TGTGCCAGCAGCCGACTCGGGGAGTTCGCCGGGGAGCTGTTTTTT.

The rearrangement uses TRBV5-1 and TRBJ1-4, with 8 bases identical to TRBD1. The J segment lost 3 bases and the V segment lost 5 bases, leaving 9 bases of the junction unmatched. Germline assignment: CDR1 SGHRS and CDR2 YFSETQ. The CDR3 is 16 amino acids. The CDR3 reads CASSLRGQGSNEKLFF. DNA of the CDR3: TGCGCCAGCAGTTTGCGTGGACAGGGTTCTAATGAAAAACTGTTTTTT.

V gene TRBV15 combines with J gene TRBJ2-1; D remains ambiguous. Germline CDR1 reads LNHNV; CDR2 reads YYDKDF (reference sequence). V was cut by 5 bases and J by 8 bases, with 13 bases left in between. This CDR3 comprises 13 residues. The CDR3 nucleotides are TGTGCCACCAGCCTATGGGAATGGTATGAGCAGTTCTTC. Translating it yields CATSLWEWYEQFF.

V is TRBV4-3 and J is TRBJ1-2, with a tentative D call TRBD1 (6 bases). This CDR3 is 15 amino acids long. Germline CDR1 and CDR2: LGHNA and YSLEER. V was clipped by 6 bases and J by 7 bases, with 21 bases between them. For the CDR3, the DNA is TGCGCCAGCAGTAAGGCAGCCTGGGGACAATCTGGCTACACCTTC. Residues: CASSKAAWGQSGYTF.

The chain uses TRBV6-1 and TRBJ1-5; D uncertain. The CDR3 contains 14 residues. In germline, CDR1 is MNHNS, CDR2 SASEGT. V was cut by 2 bases and J by 7 bases, with 12 bases left in between. The CDR3 coding sequence is TGTGCCAGCAGTGAAACAAGGGTAGGCCAGCCCCAGCATTTT. It translates to CASSETRVGQPQHF.

This clone was detected only a few times. The chain couples TRBV11-2 to TRBJ2-2; D is unclear. Germline V gene data show CDR1 as SGHAT and CDR2 as FQNNGV. V was pared by 5 bases and J by 10 bases, with 11 bases between. The CDR3 spans 12 residues. The CDR3 DNA reads TGTGCCAGCAGCCCACCTCAAGTGGAGCTGTTTTTT. Amino acid sequence: CASSPPQVELFF.

This chain links TRBV4-1 with TRBJ2-5, with a tentative D call TRBD1 (6 bases). CDR3 length equals 15 residues. Germline values: CDR1 MGHRA, CDR2 YSYEKL. Trimming took off 1 base at V and 5 bases at J, with 14 bases between the two ends. The CDR3 DNA reads TGCGCCAGCAGCCAAGTGCAGGGGAGTCCGGAGACCCAGTACTTC. This gives the protein CASSQVQGSPETQYF.

The chain links TRBV27 to TRBJ2-7; TRBD2 agrees at 11 bases. Germline CDR1 reads MNHEY; CDR2 reads SMNVEV (reference sequence). V was pared by 6 bases and J by 3 bases, with 4 bases of the junction left unmatched. The CDR3 spans 14 residues. The CDR3: CASRGGTSGYEQYF. In DNA, the CDR3 is TGTGCCAGCAGGGGGGGGACTAGCGGCTACGAGCAGTACTTC.